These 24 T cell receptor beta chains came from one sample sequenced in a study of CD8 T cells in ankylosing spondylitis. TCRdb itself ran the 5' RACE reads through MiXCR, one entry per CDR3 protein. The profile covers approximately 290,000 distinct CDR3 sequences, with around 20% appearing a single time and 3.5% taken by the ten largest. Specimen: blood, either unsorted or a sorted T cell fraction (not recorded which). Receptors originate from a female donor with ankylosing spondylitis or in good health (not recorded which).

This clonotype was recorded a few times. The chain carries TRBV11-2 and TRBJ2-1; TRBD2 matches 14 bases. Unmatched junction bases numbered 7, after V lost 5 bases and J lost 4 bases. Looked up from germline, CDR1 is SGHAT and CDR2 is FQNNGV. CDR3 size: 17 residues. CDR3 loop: CASSERLAGGMYNEQFF. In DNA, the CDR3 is TGTGCCAGCAGCGAAAGACTAGCGGGAGGGATGTACAATGAGCAGTTCTTC.

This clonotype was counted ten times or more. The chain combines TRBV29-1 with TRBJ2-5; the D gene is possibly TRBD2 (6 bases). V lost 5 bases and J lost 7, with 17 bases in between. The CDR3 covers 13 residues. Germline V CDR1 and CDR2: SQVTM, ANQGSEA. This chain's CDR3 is CSVWDGSVVTQYF. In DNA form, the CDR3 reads TGCAGCGTTTGGGACGGGAGCGTAGTGACCCAGTACTTC.

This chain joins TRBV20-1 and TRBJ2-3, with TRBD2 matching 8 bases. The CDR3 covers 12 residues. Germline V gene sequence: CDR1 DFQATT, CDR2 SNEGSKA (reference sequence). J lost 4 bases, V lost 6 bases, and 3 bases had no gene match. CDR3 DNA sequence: TGCAGTGCGTCAGCGGGAGCAGATACGCAGTATTTT. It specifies CSASAGADTQYF.

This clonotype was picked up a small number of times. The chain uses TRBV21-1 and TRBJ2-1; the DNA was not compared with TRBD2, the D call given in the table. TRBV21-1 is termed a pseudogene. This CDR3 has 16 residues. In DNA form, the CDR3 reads TGTGCCAGCAGCAACGTAGCGGGACCTCCATACAATGAGCAGTTCTTC. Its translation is CASSNVAGPPYNEQFF.

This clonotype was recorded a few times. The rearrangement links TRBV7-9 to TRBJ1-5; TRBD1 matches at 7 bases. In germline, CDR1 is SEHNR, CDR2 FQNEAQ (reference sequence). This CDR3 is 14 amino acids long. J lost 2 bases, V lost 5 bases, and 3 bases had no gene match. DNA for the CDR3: TGTGCCAGCAGCACCACAGGGGGCAATCAGCCCCAGCATTTT. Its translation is CASSTTGGNQPQHF.

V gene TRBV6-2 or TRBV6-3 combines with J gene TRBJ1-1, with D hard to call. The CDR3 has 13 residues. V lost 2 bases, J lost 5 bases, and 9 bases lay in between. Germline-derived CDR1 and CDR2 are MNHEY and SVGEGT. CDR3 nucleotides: TGTGCCAGCAGTTACACGGTGGGTACTGAAGCTTTCTTT. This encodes CASSYTVGTEAFF.

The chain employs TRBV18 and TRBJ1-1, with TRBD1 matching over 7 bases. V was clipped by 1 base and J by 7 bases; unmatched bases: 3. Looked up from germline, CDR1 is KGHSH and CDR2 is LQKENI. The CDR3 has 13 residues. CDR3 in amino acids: CASSPQGANEAFF. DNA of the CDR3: TGTGCCAGCTCACCACAGGGGGCGAATGAAGCTTTCTTT. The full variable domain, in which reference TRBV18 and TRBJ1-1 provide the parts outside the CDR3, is NAGVMQNPRHLVRRRGQEARLRCSPMKGHSHVYWYRQLPEEGLKFMVYLQKENIIDESGMPKERFSAEFPKEGPSILRIQQVVRGDSAAYFCASSPQGANEAFFGQGTRLTVV.

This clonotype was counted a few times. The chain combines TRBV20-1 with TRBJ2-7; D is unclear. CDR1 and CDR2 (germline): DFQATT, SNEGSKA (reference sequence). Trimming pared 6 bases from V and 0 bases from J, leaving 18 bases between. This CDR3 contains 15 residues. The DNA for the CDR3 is TGCAGTGCCGTTATGGCGGACCAGTACTCCTACGAGCAGTACTTC. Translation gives CSAVMADQYSYEQYF.

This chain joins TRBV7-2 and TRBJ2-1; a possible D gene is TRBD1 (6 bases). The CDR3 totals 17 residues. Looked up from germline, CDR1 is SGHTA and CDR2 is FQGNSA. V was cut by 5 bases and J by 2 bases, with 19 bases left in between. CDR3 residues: CASSPQGRSQTYNEQFF. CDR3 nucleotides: TGTGCCAGCAGCCCCCAGGGGAGAAGCCAGACCTACAATGAGCAGTTCTTC.

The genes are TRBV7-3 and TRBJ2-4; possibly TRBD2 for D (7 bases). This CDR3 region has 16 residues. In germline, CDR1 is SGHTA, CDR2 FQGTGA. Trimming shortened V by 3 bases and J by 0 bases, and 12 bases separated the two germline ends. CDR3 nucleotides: TGTGCCAGCAGCTTCCAGGGGAGGGGAGCCAAAAACATTCAGTACTTC. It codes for CASSFQGRGAKNIQYF. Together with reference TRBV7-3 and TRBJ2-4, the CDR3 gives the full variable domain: GAGVSQTPSNKVTEKGKYVELRCDPISGHTALYWYRQSLGQGPEFLIYFQGTGAADDSGLPNDRFFAVRPEGSVSTLKIQRTERGDSAVYLCASSFQGRGAKNIQYFGAGTRLSVL.

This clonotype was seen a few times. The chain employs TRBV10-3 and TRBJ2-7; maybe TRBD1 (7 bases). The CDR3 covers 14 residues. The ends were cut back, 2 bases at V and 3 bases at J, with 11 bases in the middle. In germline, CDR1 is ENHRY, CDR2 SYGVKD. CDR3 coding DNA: TGTGCCATCAGTGAGGACAGGGACTTCTACGAGCAGTACTTC. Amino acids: CAISEDRDFYEQYF.

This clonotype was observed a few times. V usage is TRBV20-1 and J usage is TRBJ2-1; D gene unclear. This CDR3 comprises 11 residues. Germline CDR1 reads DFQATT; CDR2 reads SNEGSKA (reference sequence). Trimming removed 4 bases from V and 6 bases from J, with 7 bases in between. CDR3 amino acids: CSAKKGNEQFF. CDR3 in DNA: TGCAGTGCTAAAAAGGGCAATGAGCAGTTCTTC.

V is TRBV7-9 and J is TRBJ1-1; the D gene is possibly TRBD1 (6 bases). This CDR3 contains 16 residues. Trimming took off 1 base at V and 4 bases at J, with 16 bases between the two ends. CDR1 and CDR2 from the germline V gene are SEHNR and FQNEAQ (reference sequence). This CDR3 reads CASSLGGGEGGTEAFF. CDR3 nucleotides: TGTGCCAGCAGCTTAGGAGGTGGGGAGGGGGGCACTGAAGCTTTCTTT.

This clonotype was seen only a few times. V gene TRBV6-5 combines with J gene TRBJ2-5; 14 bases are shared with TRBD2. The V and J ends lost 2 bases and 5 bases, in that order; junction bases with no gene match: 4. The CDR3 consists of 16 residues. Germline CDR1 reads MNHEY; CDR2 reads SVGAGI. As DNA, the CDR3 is TGTGCCAGCAGTTACGGGACTAGCGGGAGTGGGGAGACCCAGTACTTC. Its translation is CASSYGTSGSGETQYF.

CDR3 protein: CASSFRGRGGDTQYF. The CDR3 DNA follows: TGTGCCAGCAGTTTTAGGGGCCGGGGGGGTGATACGCAGTATTTT. The chain joins TRBV12-3 or TRBV12-4 to TRBJ2-3; 8 bases line up with TRBD2. Germline trimming cut 3 bases from V and 6 bases from J; bases unmatched to any gene: 8. This CDR3 contains 15 residues.

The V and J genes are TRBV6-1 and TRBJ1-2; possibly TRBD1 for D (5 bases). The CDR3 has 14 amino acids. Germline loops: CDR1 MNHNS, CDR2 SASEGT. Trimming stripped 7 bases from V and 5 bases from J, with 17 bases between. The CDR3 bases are TGTGCCAGCACCCCGGGGGGACTTTGGTATGGCTACACCTTC. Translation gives CASTPGGLWYGYTF.

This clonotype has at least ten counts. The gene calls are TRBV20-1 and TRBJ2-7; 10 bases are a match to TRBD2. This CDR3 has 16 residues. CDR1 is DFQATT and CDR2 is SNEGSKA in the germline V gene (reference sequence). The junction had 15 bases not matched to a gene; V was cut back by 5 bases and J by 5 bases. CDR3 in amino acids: CSAEPFLAGVIHEQYF. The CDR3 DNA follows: TGCAGTGCTGAGCCCTTTCTAGCGGGAGTAATCCACGAGCAGTACTTC.

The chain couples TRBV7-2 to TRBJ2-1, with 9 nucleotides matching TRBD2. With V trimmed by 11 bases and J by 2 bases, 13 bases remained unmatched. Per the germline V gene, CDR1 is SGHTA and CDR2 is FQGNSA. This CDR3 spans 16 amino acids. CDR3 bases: TGTGCCGCCAGGGCCAGCGGGAGGCCACCCTACAATGAGCAGTTCTTC. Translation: CAARASGRPPYNEQFF.

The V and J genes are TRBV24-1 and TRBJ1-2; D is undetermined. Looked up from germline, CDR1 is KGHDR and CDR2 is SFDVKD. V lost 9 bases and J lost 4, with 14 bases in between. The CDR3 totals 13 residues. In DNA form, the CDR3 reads TGTGCCACCCAAGATAGCAGTGGCTATGGCTACACCTTC. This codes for CATQDSSGYGYTF.

This chain's CDR3 is CASRRQGRSYEQYF. CDR3 nucleotide sequence: TGTGCCAGTCGCCGACAGGGTCGGTCCTACGAGCAGTACTTC. V usage is TRBV27 and J usage is TRBJ2-7; 7 nucleotides line up with TRBD1. V was pared by 9 bases and J by 1 base, with 9 bases of the junction left unmatched. Germline V lookup: CDR1 MNHEY, CDR2 SMNVEV (reference sequence). The CDR3 extends over 14 amino acids.

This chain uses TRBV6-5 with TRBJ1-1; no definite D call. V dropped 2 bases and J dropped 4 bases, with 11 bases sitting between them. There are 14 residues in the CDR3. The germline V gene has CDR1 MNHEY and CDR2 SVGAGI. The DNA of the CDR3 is TGTGCCAGCAGTTACGGGGTGGAGGGCACTGAAGCTTTCTTT. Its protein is CASSYGVEGTEAFF.

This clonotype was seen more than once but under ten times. CDR3 loop: CASSPGPAEQYF. The CDR3, as DNA: TGTGCCAGCAGTCCCGGGCCCGCCGAACAGTACTTC. The chain is built from TRBV12-3 or TRBV12-4 and TRBJ2-7; D call uncertain. Trimming pared 5 bases from V and 10 bases from J, leaving 15 bases between. This CDR3 region has 12 residues.

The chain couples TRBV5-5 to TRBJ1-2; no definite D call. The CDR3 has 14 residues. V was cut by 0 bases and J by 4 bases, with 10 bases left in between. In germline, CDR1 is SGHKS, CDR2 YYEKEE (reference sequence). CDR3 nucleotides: TGTGCCAGCAGCTTGGAACAGTTTTTCTATGGCTACACCTTC. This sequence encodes CASSLEQFFYGYTF. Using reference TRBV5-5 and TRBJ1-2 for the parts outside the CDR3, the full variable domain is DAGVTQSPTHLIKTRGQQVTLRCSPISGHKSVSWYQQVLGQGPQFIFQYYEKEERGRGNFPDRFSARQFPNYSSELNVNALLLGDSALYLCASSLEQFFYGYTFGSGTRLTVV.

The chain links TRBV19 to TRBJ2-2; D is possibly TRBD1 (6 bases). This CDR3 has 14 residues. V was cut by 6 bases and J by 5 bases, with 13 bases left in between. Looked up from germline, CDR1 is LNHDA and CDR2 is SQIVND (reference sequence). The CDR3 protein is CASREGGETGELFF. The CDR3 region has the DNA TGTGCCAGTAGGGAAGGGGGAGAAACCGGGGAGCTGTTTTTT.